Below are 28 T cell receptor beta chains sequenced from a single sample in a study of cytomegalovirus exposure and HLA in healthy donors. The PCR ran on 60 Vbeta and 13 Jbeta primers. The data were produced by immunoSEQ multiplex PCR, yet TCRdb's version contains in-frame clones alone and is incomplete. The sample lists about 170,000 clones, approximately 80% occurring once. Sequences were obtained from PBMCs. The receptors originated from a woman younger than 30 in good health and CMV-seronegative.

V is TRBV6-1 and J is TRBJ2-5; possibly TRBD2 for D (5 bases). The CDR3 runs to 13 residues. The germline V and J ends were trimmed by 2 bases and 11 bases, with 15 bases remaining between them. Germline V gene lookup returns CDR1 MNHNS and CDR2 SASEGT. CDR3 amino acids: CASSEIGLREQYF. The CDR3 bases are TGTGCCAGCAGTGAAATAGGACTGAGAGAGCAGTACTTC.

The chain links TRBV25-1 to TRBJ1-6; D is perhaps TRBD1 (5 bases). Germline CDR1 is MGHDK and CDR2 is SYGVNS. The CDR3 is made up of 15 amino acids. Trimming stripped 5 bases from V and 7 bases from J, with 15 bases between. CDR3 residues: CASSPPGEWNSPLHF. In DNA, the CDR3 is TGTGCCAGCAGTCCGCCGGGGGAATGGAATTCACCCCTCCACTTT.

The chain couples TRBV2 to TRBJ1-2; TRBD1 matches 7 bases. The CDR3 is made up of 12 amino acids. CDR1 SNHLY and CDR2 FYNNEI come from the germline V gene. The CDR3 region has the DNA TGTGACACTAGACAGGGCAACTATGGCTACACCTTC. Amino acids: CDTRQGNYGYTF.

The chain is built from TRBV5-6 and TRBJ2-7, with TRBD2 matching over 12 bases. The trim removed 5 bases at V and 0 bases at J, leaving 3 bases unmatched. From germline, CDR1 is SGHDT and CDR2 YYEEEE. This CDR3 has 15 residues. The CDR3 protein is CASRVTSGGSYEQYF. For the CDR3, the DNA is TGTGCCAGCAGAGTGACTAGCGGGGGCTCCTACGAGCAGTACTTC.

About this clone itself: One junction end does not reproduce the germline sequence, and a read error may be involved. The rearrangement uses TRBV7-9 and TRBJ1-2, with 8 bases fitting TRBD1. CDR3 length: 15 amino acids. Germline V gives CDR1 SEHNR, CDR2 FQNEAQ (reference sequence). CDR3 residues: CSSSSGQGGHYGYTF. The CDR3 bases are TGTTCCAGCAGCTCCGGACAGGGCGGGCACTATGGCTACACCTTC.

V and J are TRBV6-1 and TRBJ2-5; D uncertain. The CDR3 runs 12 residues. CDR1 MNHNS and CDR2 SASEGT come from the germline V gene. With 7 bases removed from V and 4 bases from J, the gap between germline ends came to 10 bases. The CDR3 nucleotides are TGTGCCAGCATGAAGCGTACAGAGACCCAGTACTTC. Translation gives CASMKRTETQYF.

This clone was seen a few times. The chain combines TRBV15 with TRBJ2-1, with 11 bases that match TRBD2. Germline V gene data show CDR1 as LNHNV and CDR2 as YYDKDF (reference sequence). The CDR3 loop spans 15 amino acids. V lost 7 bases, J lost 4 bases, and 6 bases stayed unmatched. DNA of the CDR3: TGTGCCACCACCACTATAGCGGGAGGGTACAATGAGCAGTTCTTC. Residues: CATTTIAGGYNEQFF.

This sequence joins TRBV11-3 and TRBJ1-5; 12 bases fit TRBD1. The CDR3 has 20 residues. Trimming cost V 6 bases and J 5 bases; bases outside gene matches: 20. Germline assignment: CDR1 SGHNT and CDR2 YENEEA. As DNA, the CDR3 is TGTGCCAGCAGAGAACAGGGCGGGACAGGGGGCGTGGCGGGGCATCAGCCCCAGCATTTT. Protein product: CASREQGGTGGVAGHQPQHF.

This clone has just a few counts. V is TRBV6-4 and J is TRBJ2-3, with 12 bases that match TRBD2. The CDR3 spans 14 residues. The V gene's germline CDR1 is MRHNA and CDR2 SNTAGT. J was trimmed by 4 bases and V by 4 bases; bases with no gene match: 0. CDR3 DNA: TGTGCCAGCAGTGGACTAGCGGGAGCAGATACGCAGTATTTT. Its translation is CASSGLAGADTQYF.

This clone has a handful of counts. The chain combines TRBV9 with TRBJ2-6; possibly TRBD1 for D (6 bases). V was clipped by 4 bases and J by 2 bases, with 13 bases between them. There are 16 residues in the CDR3. Germline lookup yields CDR1 SGDLS and CDR2 YYNGEE. The CDR3 DNA follows: TGTGCCAGCAGCAAACGACAGGTACCTGGGGCCAACGTCCTGACTTTC. Its translation is CASSKRQVPGANVLTF.

This sequence joins TRBV7-9 and TRBJ1-4; D gene ambiguous. The V gene's germline CDR1 is SEHNR and CDR2 FQNEAQ (reference sequence). The CDR3 consists of 11 residues. V was clipped by 5 bases and J by 12 bases, with 10 bases between them. CDR3 protein: CASSPERELFF. The CDR3 DNA is TGTGCCAGCAGCCCAGAACGGGAACTGTTTTTT.

The V call is TRBV7-8, the J call TRBJ2-1; D possibly corresponds to TRBD1 (5 bases). Germline-derived CDR1 and CDR2 are SGHVS and FQNEAQ. The CDR3 has 16 residues. The ends were cut back, 7 bases at V and 0 bases at J, with 16 bases in the middle. The CDR3 protein is CASNLEGAASYNEQFF. The CDR3 nucleotides read TGTGCCAGCAACCTTGAAGGGGCGGCCTCCTACAATGAGCAGTTCTTC.

This chain connects TRBV27 to TRBJ2-1; 8 bases match TRBD2. The CDR3 contains 15 residues. Looked up from germline, CDR1 is MNHEY and CDR2 is SMNVEV (reference sequence). V lost 5 bases, J lost 2 bases, and 5 bases stayed unmatched. The CDR3 sequence is CASSPQAGAYNEQFF. DNA for the CDR3: TGTGCCAGCAGTCCACAAGCGGGAGCCTACAATGAGCAGTTCTTC.

This clone showed up just once. For the CDR3, the DNA is TGCGCCAGCAGCCCCGGACAGGTTATTTCAGATACGCAGTATTTT. Translation gives CASSPGQVISDTQYF. V usage is TRBV4-1 and J usage is TRBJ2-3, with TRBD1 matching over 7 bases. The CDR3 is 15 amino acids. V shed 4 bases, J shed 4 bases, and the junction held 8 bases outside the gene matches. Germline values: CDR1 MGHRA, CDR2 YSYEKL.

In its sample, this clone was seen a few times. V usage is TRBV5-1 and J usage is TRBJ1-5; 9 positions match TRBD1. V gave up 0 bases and J gave up 4 bases; unmatched junction bases: 2. In germline, CDR1 is SGHRS, CDR2 YFSETQ. This CDR3 has 15 residues. In DNA, the CDR3 is TGCGCCAGCAGCTTGGAGGGACAGGGTAATCAGCCCCAGCATTTT. It is translated as CASSLEGQGNQPQHF.

The chain recombines TRBV28 with TRBJ2-6; maybe TRBD1 (5 bases). The V end lost 4 bases, the J end lost 1 base, and 8 bases lay between the germline ends. Germline values: CDR1 MDHEN, CDR2 SYDVKM. The CDR3 has 15 amino acids. The CDR3 sequence is CASSSPGSGANVLTF. CDR3 DNA: TGTGCCAGCAGTTCGCCAGGGTCTGGGGCCAACGTCCTGACTTTC.

V is TRBV28 and J is TRBJ2-5; 7 bases fit TRBD1. The length of the CDR3 is 15 residues. The germline CDR1 and CDR2 sequences are MDHEN and SYDVKM. V shed 4 bases and J 1 base; nucleotides not matched to a gene: 6. The DNA for the CDR3 is TGTGCCAGCAGTTCCACGGGACAGACCCAAGAGACCCAGTACTTC. Protein product: CASSSTGQTQETQYF.

This clone was seen once. This rearrangement joins TRBV27 to TRBJ2-7; TRBD2 matches 8 bases. Germline CDR1 is MNHEY and CDR2 is SMNVEV (reference sequence). The CDR3 loop spans 14 amino acids. Trimming removed 7 bases from V and 6 bases from J; junction bases left unmatched: 11. The CDR3 coding sequence is TGTGCCAGCAAATCGGGAGGGCCGATACGCGAGCAGTACTTC. Its protein product is CASKSGGPIREQYF.

J is TRBJ2-1 and V is TRBV15, with a possible D match to TRBD2 (6 bases). CDR1 LNHNV and CDR2 YYDKDF come from the germline V gene (reference sequence). Trimming cost V 1 base and J 10 bases, with 17 bases left between them. CDR3 length: 15 amino acids. The CDR3 nucleotides read TGTGCCACCAGCAGAGGGTGGGAGGTATCCCCAGAGCAGTTCTTC. Protein: CATSRGWEVSPEQFF.

This chain joins TRBV5-1 and TRBJ2-3; 9 nucleotides align to TRBD2. The CDR3 has 16 amino acids. CDR1 is SGHRS and CDR2 is YFSETQ in the germline V gene. With V trimmed by 2 bases and J by 6 bases, 10 bases remained unmatched. The CDR3 protein is CASSFLAGLMGDTQYF. CDR3 sequence (DNA): TGCGCCAGCAGCTTTCTAGCGGGGCTCATGGGGGATACGCAGTATTTT.

Concerning this clone itself: One end of the junction is discordant with germline, which a read error may explain. J is TRBJ2-7 and V is TRBV23-1; 8 bases align to TRBD1. TRBV23-1 is given ORF status, its function remaining uncertain. This CDR3 is 10 amino acids long. This CDR3 is CASTRDRCPF. The DNA of the CDR3 is TGCGCCAGCACCCGGGACAGGTGTCCTTTC.

The chain couples TRBV6-6 to TRBJ1-2; TRBD1 is a possible D gene (5 bases). V lost 4 bases, J lost 6 bases, and 9 bases lay in between. Germline assignment: CDR1 MNHNY and CDR2 SVGAGI (reference sequence). This CDR3 has 12 residues. The CDR3 sequence is CASSLGGDGYTF. CDR3 DNA: TGTGCCAGCAGTTTGGGGGGGGATGGCTACACCTTC.

The rearrangement uses TRBV9 and TRBJ2-7, with TRBD2 matching 11 bases. J gave up 3 bases and V 5 bases, and 7 bases lay outside the gene matches. The CDR3 sequence is 15 residues long. The germline gives CDR1 SGDLS, CDR2 YYNGEE. The CDR3 bases are TGTGCCAGCAGTTACCTAGCGGGAGGAATCTACGAGCAGTACTTC. It codes for CASSYLAGGIYEQYF.

The J gene is TRBJ2-5, the V gene TRBV7-2; 11 nucleotides match TRBD2. The CDR3 has 17 residues. The V gene's germline CDR1 is SGHTA and CDR2 FQGNSA. With 1 base clipped from V and 5 bases from J, the junction kept 9 bases outside the gene matches. The CDR3 DNA is TGTGCCAGCAGCTTAGGGTTAGCGGGAGGGGGGGAGGAGACCCAGTACTTC. It encodes CASSLGLAGGGEETQYF. Looking up the rest from reference TRBV7-2 and TRBJ2-5 gives the full variable domain: GAGVSQSPSNKVTEKGKDVELRCDPISGHTALYWYRQSLGQGLEFLIYFQGNSAPDKSGLPSDRFSAERTGGSVSTLTIQRTQQEDSAVYLCASSLGLAGGGEETQYFGPGTRLLVL.

The J gene is TRBJ1-1, the V gene TRBV18, with D unclear. The CDR3 covers 13 residues. V was trimmed by 1 base and J by 5 bases, leaving 8 bases between them. Per the germline V gene, CDR1 is KGHSH and CDR2 is LQKENI. CDR3: CASSPRVETEAFF. The CDR3 bases are TGTGCCAGCTCACCACGTGTTGAGACTGAAGCTTTCTTT.

V is TRBV29-1 and J is TRBJ2-2; the match to TRBD1 covers 9 bases. J lost 3 bases, V lost 2 bases, and 7 bases had no gene match. Germline CDR1 is SQVTM and CDR2 is ANQGSEA. CDR3 length: 16 amino acids. CDR3 protein: CSVELQGAVDTGELFF. The CDR3 coding sequence is TGCAGCGTTGAACTACAGGGGGCCGTCGACACCGGGGAGCTGTTTTTT.

The chain is built from TRBV6-6 and TRBJ2-1; D call uncertain. The CDR3 has 11 residues. Germline CDR1 and CDR2: MNHNY and SVGAGI (reference sequence). V was cut by 0 bases and J by 9 bases, with 3 bases left in between. The CDR3 DNA reads as TGTGCCAGCAGTTACTCGCGTGAGCAGTTCTTC. This gives the protein CASSYSREQFF.

This clone was detected only once. The chain couples TRBV6-4 to TRBJ2-2; TRBD2 agrees at 8 bases. The V and J ends lost 5 bases and 6 bases, in that order; junction bases with no gene match: 8. CDR1 MRHNA and CDR2 SNTAGT come from the germline V gene. The CDR3 is 15 amino acids. The CDR3 region is CASSMERELSGELFF. Written as DNA, the CDR3 is TGTGCCAGCAGTATGGAGCGGGAGCTCTCCGGGGAGCTGTTTTTT.